This T cell receptor beta chain was captured in a study of T-cell memory formation after mild COVID-19. Study-level information: Clustering of TCRs was largely donor specific. Study outcomes and limitations: CM and EM subsets held most contracting CD4+ clones; EMRA held CD8+ ones.

Researchers used 5'RACE with constant-segment primers to make TCR alpha and TCR beta cDNA libraries that carry sample barcodes and UMIs. TCRdb re-analysed the 5' RACE reads in MiXCR, keeping a single row per CDR3 protein. The data hold roughly 70,000 distinct CDR3 sequences, with around 15% observed a single time. In its sample, this clonotype was seen a few times. Its antigen is not known. CDR3 size: 13 residues. CDR1 SEHNR and CDR2 FQNEAQ come from the germline V gene (reference sequence). Trimming took 5 bases from V and 0 from J, leaving 6 bases between them. The sequence was collected from an adult woman who had mild COVID-19 (a few samples of this study predate the infection). Cell type and time point are not known. The specimen sequenced was PBMCs or a T cell subset sorted from them (not recorded which). The chain joins TRBV7-9 to TRBJ2-3, with D unresolved. The CDR3 loop reads CASSPISTDTQYF. In nucleotides, the CDR3 is TGTGCCAGCAGCCCGATTAGCACAGATACGCAGTATTTT. Looking up the rest from reference TRBV7-9 and TRBJ2-3 gives the full variable domain: DTGVSQNPRHKITKRGQNVTFRCDPISEHNRLYWYRQTLGQGPEFLTYFQNEAQLEKSRLLSDRFSAERPKGSFSTLEIQRTEQGDSAMYLCASSPISTDTQYFGPGTRLTVL.